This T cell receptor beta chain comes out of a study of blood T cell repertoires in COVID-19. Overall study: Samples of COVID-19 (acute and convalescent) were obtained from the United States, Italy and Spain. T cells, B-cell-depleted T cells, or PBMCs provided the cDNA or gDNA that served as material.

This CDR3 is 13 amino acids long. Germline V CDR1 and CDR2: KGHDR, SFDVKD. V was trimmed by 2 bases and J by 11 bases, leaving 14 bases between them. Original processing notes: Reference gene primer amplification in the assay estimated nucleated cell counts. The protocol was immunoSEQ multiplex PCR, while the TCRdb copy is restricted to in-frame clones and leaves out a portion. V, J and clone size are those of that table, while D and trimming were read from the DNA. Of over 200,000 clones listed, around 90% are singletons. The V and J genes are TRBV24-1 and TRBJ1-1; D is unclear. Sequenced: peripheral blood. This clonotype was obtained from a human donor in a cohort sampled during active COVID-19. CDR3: CATSDYSAREAFF. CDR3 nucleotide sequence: TGTGCCACCAGTGATTACTCCGCGAGGGAGGCTTTCTTT.